This entry lists 12 T cell receptor beta chains sequenced from one sample in a study of blood T cell repertoires in COVID-19. Produced via immunoSEQ multiplex PCR; TCRdb's table is partial and in-frame only. Of over 200,000 clones in the sample, more than 85% are singletons; the top ten hold just over 2.5%. Sequenced sample: peripheral blood. These TCRs come from a person under 30 with COVID-19, enrolled during active disease.

The chain joins TRBV6-6 to TRBJ2-2, with 7 bases matching TRBD2. Germline values: CDR1 MNHNY, CDR2 SVGAGI (reference sequence). V lost 0 bases, J lost 6 bases, and 1 base stayed unmatched. The CDR3 extends over 14 amino acids. Here the CDR3 DNA reads TGTGCCAGCAGTTACTCTGCGGGGGCCGGGGAGCTGTTTTTT. This sequence encodes CASSYSAGAGELFF.

V usage is TRBV19 and J usage is TRBJ1-1, with 9 bases matching TRBD1. Germline V lookup: CDR1 LNHDA, CDR2 SQIVND (reference sequence). This CDR3 is 12 amino acids long. V was pared by 9 bases and J by 3 bases, with 2 bases of the junction left unmatched. This chain's CDR3 is CASGTGYTEAFF. CDR3 nucleotides: TGTGCCAGCGGGACAGGGTACACTGAAGCTTTCTTT.

The chain recombines TRBV7-8 with TRBJ1-2; D might be TRBD1 (5 bases). This CDR3 contains 15 residues. In germline, CDR1 is SGHVS, CDR2 FQNEAQ. Trimming took 1 base from V and 7 from J, leaving 16 bases between them. The CDR3 reads CASSLEGRAGTGYTF. CDR3 nucleotides: TGTGCCAGCAGCTTAGAAGGCAGGGCGGGGACTGGCTACACCTTC.

The chain employs TRBV28 and TRBJ2-5, with 14 nucleotides matching TRBD2. CDR1 MDHEN and CDR2 SYDVKM come from the germline V gene. CDR3 length: 18 amino acids. Germline trimming cut 3 bases from V and 3 bases from J; bases unmatched to any gene: 9. In nucleotides, the CDR3 is TGTGCCAGCAGTTTCTTCGGGGGACTAGCGGGAGTTGAAGAGACCCAGTACTTC. Its translation: CASSFFGGLAGVEETQYF. Supplemented by reference TRBV28 and TRBJ2-5, the full variable domain reads DVKVTQSSRYLVKRTGEKVFLECVQDMDHENMFWYRQDPGLGLRLIYFSYDVKMKEKGDIPEGYSVSREKKERFSLILESASTNQTSMYLCASSFFGGLAGVEETQYFGPGTRLLVL.

The V call is TRBV7-9, the J call TRBJ2-7, with D maybe TRBD1 (6 bases). Trimming stripped 5 bases from V and 1 base from J, with 15 bases between. CDR1 and CDR2 from the germline V gene are SEHNR and FQNEAQ (reference sequence). CDR3 length: 15 amino acids. CDR3 nucleotides: TGTGCCAGCAGCGCCCCAGGGGAGCCATCCTACGAGCAGTACTTC. It yields the protein CASSAPGEPSYEQYF.

The chain joins TRBV7-9 to TRBJ2-5; 8 nucleotides match TRBD2. Germline V gives CDR1 SEHNR, CDR2 FQNEAQ (reference sequence). V trimming: 5 bases; J trimming: 2 bases; junction bases outside the gene matches: 7. The CDR3 sequence is 15 residues long. The CDR3: CASSPGGSVQETQYF. CDR3 bases: TGTGCCAGCAGCCCGGGAGGGTCAGTTCAAGAGACCCAGTACTTC.

V usage is TRBV5-8 and J usage is TRBJ1-2; 10 bases align to TRBD1. Germline CDR1 is SGHTS and CDR2 is YDEGEE. The CDR3 consists of 17 residues. V lost 3 bases, J lost 0 bases, and 8 bases stayed unmatched. The CDR3 here is CASSSPGTGEANYGYTF. CDR3 coding DNA: TGTGCCAGCAGCTCACCCGGGACAGGGGAAGCTAACTATGGCTACACCTTC.

The chain combines TRBV12-3 or TRBV12-4 with TRBJ1-5; D ambiguous. CDR3 size: 12 residues. V lost 4 bases, J lost 4 bases, and 5 bases lay in between. CDR3 sequence reads: CASSWPNQPQHF. DNA of the CDR3: TGTGCCAGCAGTTGGCCGAATCAGCCCCAGCATTTT.

The chain combines TRBV15 with TRBJ2-5; possibly TRBD2 for D (7 bases). CDR3 length: 17 residues. Per germline, CDR1 LNHNV and CDR2 YYDKDF (reference sequence). The V end was cut by 0 bases, the J end by 5 bases, with 19 bases between. CDR3 in amino acids: CATSRDLGGNRDETQYF. The CDR3 DNA follows: TGTGCCACCAGCAGAGATCTGGGGGGGAACAGGGATGAGACCCAGTACTTC.

The chain has TRBV6-5 and TRBJ1-1, with 8 bases fitting TRBD1. The V gene end was trimmed by 6 bases and the J gene end by 11 bases; junction bases not matched to a gene: 2. CDR3 length equals 10 residues. Germline loops: CDR1 MNHEY, CDR2 SVGAGI. In DNA, the CDR3 is TGTGCCAGCAGCCAGGGGGCGGCTTTCTTT. This gives the protein CASSQGAAFF.

This sequence joins TRBV15 and TRBJ1-1; D unclear. Germline lookup yields CDR1 LNHNV and CDR2 YYDKDF (reference sequence). Trimming pared 1 base from V and 1 base from J, leaving 10 bases between. The CDR3 covers 15 residues. CDR3 sequence (DNA): TGTGCCACCAGCAGAGGGAGGGCCCCGAACACTGAAGCTTTCTTT. It yields the protein CATSRGRAPNTEAFF.

This chain uses TRBV24-1 with TRBJ2-1; 12 bases are a match to TRBD2. The ends lost 4 bases at V and 8 bases at J; junction bases unmatched: 11. This CDR3 is built from 17 residues. Per the germline V gene, CDR1 is KGHDR and CDR2 is SFDVKD. The CDR3, as DNA: TGTGCCACCAGTGAAGGACTAGCGGGAATGGGGGGGGATGAGCAGTTCTTC. Translated, it gives CATSEGLAGMGGDEQFF.